Each of the 29 T cell receptor beta chains below was sequenced from the same sample in a study of breast tumors, draining lymph nodes, adjacent tissues. The lymph nodes were axillary draining lymph nodes from breast cancer patients. TCRdb analysed the multiplex PCR reads with MiXCR anew, one entry per CDR3 protein. The sample carries more than 200,000 distinct CDR3 sequences, about 34% recorded once. The specimen was axillary lymph node tissue. These receptors all come from a female donor with breast cancer. Some clones in this sample may be carry-over from other donors' samples.

A single count supports this clonotype. It is likely a read error, because the conserved phenylalanine at the end of the CDR3 is missing. The DNA for the CDR3 is TGTGCCAGCAGCTTGGGGGGCAGGTCTGAAGCTTTCTCT. Translation gives CASSLGGRSEAFS. This chain links TRBV7-9 with TRBJ1-1; a weak D match, TRBD1 (6 bases). V lost 3 bases to trimming and J lost 6 bases, with 11 bases between them. Germline loops: CDR1 SEHNR, CDR2 FQNEAQ (reference sequence). CDR3 size: 13 residues.

This clonotype was counted only a few times. The chain couples TRBV28 to TRBJ2-1; D could derive from TRBD1 or TRBD2 (5 bases each). Between the trimmed V and J ends, which lost 9 bases and 3 bases, there was a span of 18 bases. This CDR3 contains 15 residues. Germline lookup yields CDR1 MDHEN and CDR2 SYDVKM. The CDR3 reads CASRALGTDYNEQFF. CDR3 in DNA: TGTGCCAGTAGGGCCCTCGGGACGGACTACAATGAGCAGTTCTTC.

The sample holds many counts of this clonotype. J is TRBJ2-1 and V is TRBV4-1, with D uncertain. Trimming removed 1 base at V and 6 bases at J, with 10 bases between. The germline V gene has CDR1 MGHRA and CDR2 YSYEKL. This CDR3 comprises 14 residues. This CDR3 is CASSQAGPVNEQFF. The DNA for the CDR3 is TGCGCCAGCAGCCAAGCTGGACCGGTCAATGAGCAGTTCTTC.

The V call is TRBV7-8, the J call TRBJ1-3, with TRBD1 as a possible D gene (6 bases). The germline CDR1 and CDR2 sequences are SGHVS and FQNEAQ. V shed 5 bases and J shed 7 bases, with 18 bases lying between them. The CDR3 extends over 15 amino acids. DNA of the CDR3: TGTGCCAGCAGCCCGAACGGGGGGCAGGTCAACACCATATATTTT. It translates to CASSPNGGQVNTIYF.

This clonotype was seen ten or more times. This sequence joins TRBV6-5 and TRBJ1-2; 7 nucleotides agree with TRBD1. The trim removed 7 bases at V and 4 bases at J, leaving 6 bases unmatched. The CDR3 spans 13 residues. Looked up from germline, CDR1 is MNHEY and CDR2 is SVGAGI. The CDR3 protein is CASMRDRSYGYTF. The CDR3 nucleotides are TGTGCCAGCATGAGGGACAGAAGCTATGGCTACACCTTC.

This clonotype was observed at least ten times. The CDR3 here is CASSPGQGSDTQYF. In DNA form, the CDR3 reads TGTGCCAGCAGCCCAGGACAGGGGTCAGATACGCAGTATTTT. V is TRBV7-3 and J is TRBJ2-3; 9 bases align to TRBD1. V dropped 5 bases and J dropped 4; count of bases not matched to a gene: 4. Germline values: CDR1 SGHTA, CDR2 FQGTGA. This CDR3 region has 14 residues.

This clonotype was detected ten times or more. The chain employs TRBV20-1 and TRBJ2-1; the match to TRBD2 covers 10 bases. There are 15 residues in the CDR3. Germline-derived CDR1 and CDR2 are DFQATT and SNEGSKA (reference sequence). V dropped 6 bases and J dropped 5; count of bases not matched to a gene: 10. CDR3 loop: CSARRSLAGDNEQFF. CDR3 nucleotide sequence: TGCAGTGCAAGACGGAGTCTAGCGGGAGACAATGAGCAGTTCTTC.

This clonotype was seen more than once but under ten times. This sequence joins TRBV11-2 and TRBJ2-1; a weak D match, TRBD1 (6 bases). The CDR3 runs 19 residues. Per germline, CDR1 SGHAT and CDR2 FQNNGV. The V end lost 4 bases, the J end lost 1 base, and 23 bases lay between the germline ends. This CDR3 reads CASSSFFGPIQGSYNEQFF. The CDR3 coding sequence is TGTGCCAGCAGCTCCTTCTTTGGTCCAATACAGGGTTCCTACAATGAGCAGTTCTTC.

This clonotype was recorded at least ten times. Written as DNA, the CDR3 is TGCGCCAGCAGCTTGGACAGGGGGGAAAAACTGTTTTTT. Translating it yields CASSLDRGEKLFF. The gene calls are TRBV5-1 and TRBJ1-4; the match to TRBD1 covers 8 bases. V lost 0 bases to trimming and J lost 8 bases; unmatched junction nucleotides: 0. This CDR3 is built from 13 residues. In germline, CDR1 is SGHRS, CDR2 YFSETQ.

This clonotype has a handful of counts. One base away lies a much larger clone, so this may be a sequencing read error. V usage is TRBV9 and J usage is TRBJ2-5; possibly TRBD2 for D (7 bases). Germline V lookup: CDR1 SGDLS, CDR2 YYNGEE. This CDR3 has 14 amino acids. The CDR3 DNA follows: TGTGCCAGCAGCGTGGGGGGGGGGCGCGAGACCCAGTCCTTC. Its translation: CASSVGGGRETQSF.

Ten or more counts support this clonotype. The V and J genes are TRBV27 and TRBJ1-2; a weak D match, TRBD1 (6 bases). Germline V gene data show CDR1 as MNHEY and CDR2 as SMNVEV (reference sequence). The CDR3 runs 13 residues. Trimming left V 3 bases short and J 7 bases short, with 12 bases between. This CDR3 reads CASSFDRSGGYTF. The CDR3 DNA sequence: TGTGCCAGCAGTTTCGACAGGTCTGGTGGCTACACCTTC.

About this clonotype itself: This clone may be a read error of a much larger clone one base away. The V gene is TRBV5-4, the J gene TRBJ1-2; D might be TRBD1 (6 bases). Trimming cost V 2 bases and J 7 bases, with 18 bases left between them. This CDR3 is 15 amino acids long. CDR1 SGHNT and CDR2 YYREEE come from the germline V gene (reference sequence). The CDR3 nucleotides read TGTGCCAGCAGCTTATCCTTGGCCAGGGGTGGTGGCTACACCTTC. It encodes CASSLSLARGGGYTF.

Notes on this clonotype: This may stem from a read error, because a much larger clone lies one nucleotide away. J is TRBJ2-2 and V is TRBV11-3, with 13 nucleotides matching TRBD2. This CDR3 region has 17 residues. J gave up 5 bases and V 5 bases, and 8 bases lay outside the gene matches. Germline V gives CDR1 SGHNT, CDR2 YENEEA. DNA for the CDR3: TGTGCCAGCAGCCCCAATGGACTAGCGGGAGCGACCGGGGAGCTGTTTTTT. Protein product: CASSPNGLAGATGELFF.

The sample holds many counts of this clonotype. This chain joins TRBV6-1 and TRBJ2-7, with D possibly matching TRBD1 (5 bases). Germline values: CDR1 MNHNS, CDR2 SASEGT. V lost 8 bases, J lost 3 bases, and 11 bases lay in between. The CDR3 is made up of 12 amino acids. The CDR3 region is CASGVQGYEQYF. In DNA form, the CDR3 reads TGTGCCAGCGGAGTCCAGGGCTACGAGCAGTACTTC.

There are a few counts of this clonotype. This sequence joins TRBV20-1 and TRBJ1-1, with D possibly being TRBD1 (5 bases). CDR3 length: 14 amino acids. Trimming left V 1 base short and J 1 base short, with 10 bases between. Germline assignment: CDR1 DFQATT and CDR2 SNEGSKA (reference sequence). The CDR3 here is CSARAWTTNTEAFF. The DNA for the CDR3 is TGCAGTGCTAGAGCCTGGACAACGAACACTGAAGCTTTCTTT.

Ten or more counts support this clonotype. The V gene is TRBV5-8, the J gene TRBJ1-6; D is possibly TRBD1 (6 bases). The CDR3 runs to 15 residues. Germline V gene data show CDR1 as SGHTS and CDR2 as YDEGEE. With 4 bases removed from V and 9 bases from J, the gap between germline ends came to 17 bases. DNA for the CDR3: TGTGCCAGCAGCGCGAACAGGGCTATGAGTTCACCCCTCCACTTT. This gives the protein CASSANRAMSSPLHF.

The table lists this clonotype with many counts. The chain uses TRBV11-3 and TRBJ2-1; 7 bases are a match to TRBD2. This CDR3 contains 14 residues. From germline, CDR1 is SGHNT and CDR2 YENEEA. After removal of 4 bases from V and 6 bases from J, the junction contained 6 bases not matched to a gene. The CDR3 region has the DNA TGTGCCAGCAGCTCCGGACTAGAAGGCAATGAGCAGTTCTTC. It specifies CASSSGLEGNEQFF.

J is TRBJ2-1 and V is TRBV24-1; D unclear. Looked up from germline, CDR1 is KGHDR and CDR2 is SFDVKD. The CDR3 is 16 residues long. Trimming removed 2 bases from V and 0 bases from J, with 10 bases in between. The CDR3 nucleotides are TGTGCCACCAGTGATTGGACCATTAGCTCCTACAATGAGCAGTTCTTC. The encoded protein is CATSDWTISSYNEQFF.

This clonotype has ten or more counts. The chain joins TRBV20-1 to TRBJ2-5; possibly TRBD2 for D (5 bases). This CDR3 has 12 amino acids. V dropped 2 bases and J dropped 5 bases, with 9 bases sitting between them. The germline V gene has CDR1 DFQATT and CDR2 SNEGSKA (reference sequence). CDR3 sequence (DNA): TGCAGTGCTAGATCTAGCCGGGAGACCCAGTACTTC. This sequence encodes CSARSSRETQYF.

For this clonotype: This may arise from a read error, as a much more abundant clone is one base away. V usage is TRBV6-2 or TRBV6-3 and J usage is TRBJ2-2, with D perhaps TRBD2 (5 bases). This CDR3 contains 15 residues. Germline CDR1 reads MNHEY; CDR2 reads SVGEGT. The CDR3 is CASRGTGVNTGEPFF. The CDR3 DNA reads as TGTGCCAGCAGGGGAACCGGGGTGAACACCGGGGAGCCGTTTTTT.

This clonotype was picked up many times. V gene TRBV20-1 combines with J gene TRBJ2-5; D gene uncertain. Trimming stripped 4 bases from V and 2 bases from J, with 14 bases between. From germline, CDR1 is DFQATT and CDR2 SNEGSKA (reference sequence). The CDR3 has 14 amino acids. The CDR3: CSANKMDGQETQYF. In DNA form, the CDR3 reads TGCAGTGCTAACAAGATGGACGGACAAGAGACCCAGTACTTC.

This clonotype was observed at least ten times. The chain recombines TRBV20-1 with TRBJ2-5; D perhaps matches TRBD1 (5 bases). In germline, CDR1 is DFQATT, CDR2 SNEGSKA (reference sequence). CDR3 length equals 13 residues. The V gene lost 7 bases and the J gene lost 5 bases, with 17 bases spanning the gap. CDR3 residues: CSVWTPDAETQYF. The CDR3 DNA reads as TGCAGTGTTTGGACACCCGACGCGGAGACCCAGTACTTC.

This clonotype has a count of ten or more. V is TRBV20-1 and J is TRBJ1-5; D may be TRBD1 (6 bases). V shed 5 bases and J shed 0 bases, with 11 bases lying between them. From germline, CDR1 is DFQATT and CDR2 SNEGSKA (reference sequence). The CDR3 covers 14 residues. In DNA form, the CDR3 reads TGCAGTGCTGGGGACATCTATAGCAATCAGCCCCAGCATTTT. Its translation: CSAGDIYSNQPQHF.

This clonotype was counted many times. This chain uses TRBV2 with TRBJ2-5, with 8 nucleotides matching TRBD2. The ends lost 6 bases at V and 4 bases at J; junction bases unmatched: 4. The germline gives CDR1 SNHLY, CDR2 FYNNEI. There are 13 residues in the CDR3. CDR3 nucleotide sequence: TGTGCCAGCAGCATGGCGGGAGGAGAGACCCAGTACTTC. Its protein is CASSMAGGETQYF.

As concerns this clonotype: An end of the junction differs from the germline gene, which may be a read error. The chain combines TRBV2 with TRBJ1-5; a weak D match, TRBD1 (6 bases). CDR1 is SNHLY, CDR2 FYNNEI, per germline. This CDR3 has 12 residues. The CDR3 here is CASNRDNQLQRF. CDR3 nucleotides: TGTGCCAGCAACAGGGACAATCAGCTCCAGCGTTTT.

This clonotype has ten or more counts. The CDR3 loop is CASSLGTGGTGELFF. The CDR3 DNA is TGTGCCAGTAGTCTGGGGACAGGGGGAACCGGGGAGCTGTTTTTT. The chain joins TRBV19 to TRBJ2-2; 11 positions match TRBD1. The CDR3 has 15 amino acids. Unmatched junction bases numbered 4, after V lost 5 bases and J lost 5 bases. CDR1 and CDR2 from the germline V gene are LNHDA and SQIVND (reference sequence).

This clonotype was detected ten times or more. This chain uses TRBV7-9 with TRBJ1-6; 9 bases line up with TRBD1. Germline CDR1 and CDR2: SEHNR and FQNEAQ (reference sequence). V shed 6 bases, J shed 5 bases, and the junction held 5 bases outside the gene matches. The CDR3 runs 15 residues. The DNA of the CDR3 is TGTGCCAGCAGATTTGGGACAGGGAATAATTCACCCCTCCACTTT. Its protein is CASRFGTGNNSPLHF.

This clonotype was detected many times. V gene TRBV7-3 combines with J gene TRBJ2-5; D gene unclear. The CDR3 runs to 14 residues. Between the trimmed V and J ends, which lost 1 base and 6 bases, there was a span of 12 bases. Germline CDR1 and CDR2: SGHTA and FQGTGA. In nucleotides, the CDR3 is TGTGCCAGCAGCTTAAATTGGCAGACGAAGACCCAGTACTTC. It translates to CASSLNWQTKTQYF.

This clonotype was detected many times. V and J are TRBV19 and TRBJ1-5; no clear D gene. The CDR3 contains 16 residues. V was shortened by 7 bases and J by 0 bases, with 16 bases between the two germline ends. Germline lookup yields CDR1 LNHDA and CDR2 SQIVND (reference sequence). The CDR3 nucleotides are TGTGCCAGTAACTTTGTCGGGGTCTATAGCAATCAGCCCCAGCATTTT. Protein sequence: CASNFVGVYSNQPQHF.